One TCR beta chain is described in this entry. Study processing details: Counts of nucleated cells, estimated from reference gene primer amplification, were obtained. The assay was immunoSEQ multiplex PCR, and TCRdb's table has in-frame clones only and misses some. V, J and clone size were drawn from that table, and D and trimming were deduced from the DNA. The table includes around 200,000 clones, 75% to 90% detected once. The ends lost 4 bases at V and 1 base at J; junction bases unmatched: 1. The CDR3 contains 15 residues. CDR1 is SGHTA and CDR2 is FQGNSA in the germline V gene. This entry comes from a study of blood T cell repertoires in COVID-19. Study-wide context: Spain, Italy and the United States supplied samples that represented acute and convalescent COVID-19. Sources were T cells, B-cell-depleted T cells, or PBMCs; the material itself was cDNA or gDNA.

The chain is built from TRBV7-2 and TRBJ1-5; TRBD1 matches 10 bases. Sequencing was performed on peripheral blood. This clonotype was obtained from a human donor in a cohort sampled during active COVID-19. The CDR3 region has the DNA TGTGCCAGCAGCTGGACAGGGGGGAGCAATCAGCCCCAGCATTTT. As protein: CASSWTGGSNQPQHF.